These 14 T cell receptor beta chains came from one sample sequenced in a study of T cells in Graves' hyperthyroidism and ophthalmopathy. The source material, RNA transcripts, was used to amplify TCR beta CDR3 regions. When the TCR CDR3 underwent first-round RT-PCR, the HTBI primer set was used. TCRdb reanalysed the multiplex PCR reads using MiXCR and keeps one entry per CDR3 protein. Seen here are 660,000 or so distinct CDR3 sequences, nearly 45% observed once, and the top ten hold less than 8.5%. Sequencing was done on a sample of peripheral blood or thyroid tissue (not recorded which). These receptors came from an adult man with Graves' disease, either hyperthyroidism or ophthalmopathy (not recorded which).

The chain combines TRBV9 with TRBJ1-1; no definite D call. The CDR3 is 13 residues long. Germline V gives CDR1 SGDLS, CDR2 YYNGEE. The ends were cut back, 5 bases at V and 0 bases at J, with 8 bases in the middle. In DNA form, the CDR3 reads TGTGCCAGCAGACCGTTCATGAACACTGAAGCTTTCTTT. Amino acid sequence: CASRPFMNTEAFF.

The table lists this clonotype with many counts. The chain combines TRBV10-3 with TRBJ1-6; D might be TRBD1 (6 bases). Deletions cut 3 bases from V and 8 bases from J, with 17 bases between. Germline V lookup: CDR1 ENHRY, CDR2 SYGVKD. The CDR3 is 16 residues long. The CDR3: CAISDERGGRDSPLHF. The DNA for the CDR3 is TGTGCCATCAGTGACGAGCGTGGGGGCAGGGATTCACCCCTCCACTTT.

The table lists this clonotype with a few counts. The genes are TRBV20-1 and TRBJ2-5; 7 bases align to TRBD1. The J call is in doubt because the DNA end fits TRBJ1-2 better. Germline lookup yields CDR1 DFQATT and CDR2 SNEGSKA (reference sequence). The length of the CDR3 is 13 residues. CDR3 sequence (DNA): TGCAGTGCTAGAGGTGAGGGGGCGCGGAGCTACACCTTC. It specifies CSARGEGARSYTF.

This clonotype was detected many times. This chain links TRBV15 with TRBJ1-5; possible D gene TRBD1, 5 bases. Germline values: CDR1 LNHNV, CDR2 YYDKDF (reference sequence). V lost 0 bases to trimming and J lost 5 bases, with 11 bases between them. The CDR3 is 15 residues long. The CDR3: CATSRDRGEHQPQHF. CDR3 coding DNA: TGTGCCACCAGCAGAGATCGGGGGGAACATCAGCCCCAGCATTTT.

This clonotype was seen more than once but under ten times. This chain joins TRBV6-6 and TRBJ2-7; 7 positions match TRBD1. There are 15 residues in the CDR3. Trimming at V came to 5 bases and at J to 2 bases, leaving 9 bases not matched to a gene. Germline CDR1 is MNHNY and CDR2 is SVGAGI (reference sequence). CDR3: CASSRGTDLTYEQYF. CDR3 in DNA: TGTGCCAGCAGTCGTGGGACAGACCTTACCTACGAGCAGTACTTC.

This clonotype was found many times. The rearrangement joins TRBV24-1 to TRBJ1-2, with TRBD1 matching 7 bases. CDR3 length equals 14 residues. Germline V gives CDR1 KGHDR, CDR2 SFDVKD. V lost 4 bases and J lost 6; bases outside the gene matches: 7. For the CDR3, the DNA is TGTGCCACCAGTGACCGGACAGGTCGAAATGGCTACACCTTC. As protein: CATSDRTGRNGYTF.

The chain uses TRBV5-1 and TRBJ1-1; TRBD1 agrees at 9 bases. There are 16 residues in the CDR3. V shed 4 bases and J 1 base; nucleotides not matched to a gene: 8. Germline assignment: CDR1 SGHRS and CDR2 YFSETQ. The CDR3 sequence: CASSHYRGQGNTEAFF. The CDR3 DNA follows: TGCGCCAGCAGCCACTACCGGGGACAGGGGAACACTGAAGCTTTCTTT. Based on the CDR3 plus reference TRBV5-1 and TRBJ1-1, the full variable domain is KAGVTQTPRYLIKTRGQQVTLSCSPISGHRSVSWYQQTPGQGLQFLFEYFSETQRNKGNFPGRFSGRQFSNSRSEMNVSTLELGDSALYLCASSHYRGQGNTEAFFGQGTRLTVV.

This clonotype showed up just once. V usage is TRBV2 and J usage is TRBJ1-1; a weak D match, TRBD1 (5 bases). There are 15 residues in the CDR3. V lost 6 bases and J lost 4, with 18 bases in between. Per the germline V gene, CDR1 is SNHLY and CDR2 is FYNNEI. CDR3 in DNA: TGTGCCAGCAGCGTTATTGGTCAGGGACCCACTGAAGCTTTCTTT. Its translation is CASSVIGQGPTEAFF.

This clonotype was seen a single time. This chain uses TRBV20-1 with TRBJ1-4; 8 bases are shared with TRBD1. V was clipped by 6 bases and J by 8 bases; unmatched bases: 11. Germline CDR1 and CDR2: DFQATT and SNEGSKA (reference sequence). This CDR3 has 14 amino acids. The CDR3 sequence: CSANPGRGREKLFF. The CDR3 region has the DNA TGCAGTGCCAATCCGGGCAGGGGGCGAGAAAAACTGTTTTTT.

This clonotype was recorded once. This chain joins TRBV25-1 and TRBJ2-3; 8 bases fit TRBD2. Per germline, CDR1 MGHDK and CDR2 SYGVNS. The CDR3 is 15 amino acids. Trimming cost V 5 bases and J 4 bases; bases outside gene matches: 8. The CDR3: CASSRAGGPPDTQYF. The CDR3 DNA follows: TGTGCCAGCAGTAGGGCGGGAGGCCCCCCAGATACGCAGTATTTT.

This rearrangement joins TRBV11-2 to TRBJ1-1; D gene unclear. V was clipped by 8 bases and J by 4 bases, with 14 bases between them. Germline CDR1 and CDR2: SGHAT and FQNNGV. The CDR3 is 13 residues long. The CDR3 region has the DNA TGTGCCAGCTCACCCCGGACCTTCACTGAAGCTTTCTTT. Amino acids: CASSPRTFTEAFF.

The V gene is TRBV7-9, the J gene TRBJ1-1; D is undetermined. The CDR3 runs 14 residues. Germline-derived CDR1 and CDR2 are SEHNR and FQNEAQ (reference sequence). With 5 bases removed from V and 4 bases from J, the gap between germline ends came to 14 bases. This CDR3 is CASSRGSVGTEAFF. DNA for the CDR3: TGTGCCAGCAGCCGGGGATCCGTTGGCACTGAAGCTTTCTTT.

A single count supports this clonotype. The chain links TRBV19 to TRBJ1-1; no reliable D call. In germline, CDR1 is LNHDA, CDR2 SQIVND (reference sequence). The V end lost 6 bases, the J end lost 0 bases, and 11 bases lay between the germline ends. The CDR3 has 14 amino acids. CDR3 DNA: TGTGCCAGTAGACTAACAAGAATGAACACTGAAGCTTTCTTT. This encodes CASRLTRMNTEAFF. The complete variable domain, with remaining parts taken from reference TRBV19 and TRBJ1-1, reads DGGITQSPKYLFRKEGQNVTLSCEQNLNHDAMYWYRQDPGQGLRLIYYSQIVNDFQKGDIAEGYSVSREKKESFPLTVTSAQKNPTAFYLCASRLTRMNTEAFFGQGTRLTVV.

This clonotype was seen only a few times. The rearrangement uses TRBV7-8 and TRBJ2-7; D perhaps matches TRBD1 (6 bases). Germline assignment: CDR1 SGHVS and CDR2 FQNEAQ. CDR3 size: 16 residues. V lost 8 bases to trimming and J lost 0 bases, with 20 bases between them. This chain's CDR3 is CASSPQGRGDSYEQYF. The CDR3 DNA is TGTGCCAGCTCACCACAGGGCAGGGGAGACTCCTACGAGCAGTACTTC.